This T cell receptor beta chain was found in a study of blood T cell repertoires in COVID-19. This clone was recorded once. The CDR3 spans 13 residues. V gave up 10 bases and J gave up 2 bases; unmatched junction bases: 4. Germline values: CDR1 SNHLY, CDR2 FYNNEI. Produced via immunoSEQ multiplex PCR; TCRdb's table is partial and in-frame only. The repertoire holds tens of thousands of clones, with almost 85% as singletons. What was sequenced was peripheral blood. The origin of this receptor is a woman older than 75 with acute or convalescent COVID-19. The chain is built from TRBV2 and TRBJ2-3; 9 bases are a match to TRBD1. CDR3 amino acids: CANDRGYTDTQYF. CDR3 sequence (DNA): TGTGCCAATGACAGGGGGTACACAGATACGCAGTATTTT.